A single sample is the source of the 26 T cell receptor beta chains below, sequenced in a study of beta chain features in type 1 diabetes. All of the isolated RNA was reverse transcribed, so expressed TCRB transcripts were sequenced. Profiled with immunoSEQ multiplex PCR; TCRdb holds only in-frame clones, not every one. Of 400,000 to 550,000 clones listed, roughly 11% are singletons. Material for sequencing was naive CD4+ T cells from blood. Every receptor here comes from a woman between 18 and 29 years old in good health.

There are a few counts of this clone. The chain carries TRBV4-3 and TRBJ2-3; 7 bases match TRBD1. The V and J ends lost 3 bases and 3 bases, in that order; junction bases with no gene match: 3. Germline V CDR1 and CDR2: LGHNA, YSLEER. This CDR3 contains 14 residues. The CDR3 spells CASSQGQRTDTQYF. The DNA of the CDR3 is TGCGCCAGCAGCCAGGGACAGCGGACAGATACGCAGTATTTT.

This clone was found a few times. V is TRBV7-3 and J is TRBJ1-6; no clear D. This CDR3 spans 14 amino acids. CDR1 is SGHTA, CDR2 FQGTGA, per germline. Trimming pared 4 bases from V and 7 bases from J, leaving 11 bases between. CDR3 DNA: TGTGCCAGCAGCTCCAGACACGGCAATTCACCCCTCCACTTT. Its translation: CASSSRHGNSPLHF.

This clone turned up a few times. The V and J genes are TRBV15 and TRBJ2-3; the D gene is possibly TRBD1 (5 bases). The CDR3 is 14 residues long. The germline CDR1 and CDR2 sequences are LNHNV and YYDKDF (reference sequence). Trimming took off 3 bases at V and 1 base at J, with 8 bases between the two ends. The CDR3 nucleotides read TGTGCCACCAGCAGGCAGGGTGGCACAGATACGCAGTATTTT. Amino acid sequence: CATSRQGGTDTQYF.

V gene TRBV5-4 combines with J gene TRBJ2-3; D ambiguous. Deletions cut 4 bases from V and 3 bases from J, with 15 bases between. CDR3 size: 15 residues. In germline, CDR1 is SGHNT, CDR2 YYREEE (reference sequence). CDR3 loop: CASSPAGQVTDTQYF. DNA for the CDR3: TGTGCCAGCAGCCCGGCAGGCCAAGTGACAGATACGCAGTATTTT. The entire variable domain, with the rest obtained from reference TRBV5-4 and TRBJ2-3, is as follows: ETGVTQSPTHLIKTRGQQVTLRCSSQSGHNTVSWYQQALGQGPQFIFQYYREEENGRGNFPPRFSGLQFPNYSSELNVNALELDDSALYLCASSPAGQVTDTQYFGPGTRLTVL.

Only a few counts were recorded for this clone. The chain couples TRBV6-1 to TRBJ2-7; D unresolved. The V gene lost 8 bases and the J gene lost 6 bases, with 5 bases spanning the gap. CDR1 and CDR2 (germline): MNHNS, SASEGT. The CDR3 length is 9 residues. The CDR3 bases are TGTGCCAGCGGGGTCGAGCAGTACTTC. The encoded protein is CASGVEQYF.

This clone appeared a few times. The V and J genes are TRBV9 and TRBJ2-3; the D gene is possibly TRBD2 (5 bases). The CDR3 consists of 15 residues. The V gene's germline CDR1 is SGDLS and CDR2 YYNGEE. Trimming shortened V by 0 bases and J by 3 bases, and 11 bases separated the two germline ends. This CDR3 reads CASSVVASKTDTQYF. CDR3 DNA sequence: TGTGCCAGCAGCGTAGTGGCTAGCAAAACAGATACGCAGTATTTT.

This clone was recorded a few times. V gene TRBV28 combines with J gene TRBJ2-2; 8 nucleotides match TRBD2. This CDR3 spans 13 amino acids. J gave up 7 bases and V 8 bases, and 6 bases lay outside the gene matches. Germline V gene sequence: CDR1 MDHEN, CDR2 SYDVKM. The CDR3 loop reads CASLGREVGELFF. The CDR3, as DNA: TGTGCCAGCCTCGGGCGGGAGGTCGGGGAGCTGTTTTTT.

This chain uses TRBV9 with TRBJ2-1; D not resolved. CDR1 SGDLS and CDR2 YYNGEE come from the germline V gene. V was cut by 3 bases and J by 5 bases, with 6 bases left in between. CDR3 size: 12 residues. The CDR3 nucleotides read TGTGCCAGCAGCGCGGCCCACAATGAGCAGTTCTTC. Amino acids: CASSAAHNEQFF.

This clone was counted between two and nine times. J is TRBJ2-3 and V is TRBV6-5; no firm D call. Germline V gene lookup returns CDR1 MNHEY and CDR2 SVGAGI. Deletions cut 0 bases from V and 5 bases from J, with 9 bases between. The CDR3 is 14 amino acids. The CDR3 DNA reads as TGTGCCAGCAGTTACTCGATTAAGGGAGATACGCAGTATTTT. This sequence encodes CASSYSIKGDTQYF.

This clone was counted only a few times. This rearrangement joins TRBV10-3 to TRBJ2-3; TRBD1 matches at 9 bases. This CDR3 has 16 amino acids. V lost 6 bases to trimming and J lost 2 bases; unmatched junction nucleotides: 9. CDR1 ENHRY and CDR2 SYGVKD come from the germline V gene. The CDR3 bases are TGTGCCATCAGGGGGACAGGGCCGCCCCCCACAGATACGCAGTATTTT. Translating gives CAIRGTGPPPTDTQYF.

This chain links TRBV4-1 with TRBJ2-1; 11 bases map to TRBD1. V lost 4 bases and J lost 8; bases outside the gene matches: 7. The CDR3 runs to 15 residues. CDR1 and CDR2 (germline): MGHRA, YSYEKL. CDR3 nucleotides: TGCGCCAGCAGCCTCCTCGGACAGGGGGCTCATGAGCAGTTCTTC. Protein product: CASSLLGQGAHEQFF.

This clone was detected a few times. The CDR3 loop is CASSSFREGPSSGANVLTF. CDR3 sequence (DNA): TGTGCCAGCAGTTCCTTCCGGGAGGGACCAAGCTCTGGGGCCAACGTCCTGACTTTC. The chain joins TRBV27 to TRBJ2-6, with TRBD2 matching over 8 bases. The CDR3 has 19 residues. V dropped 4 bases and J dropped 0; count of bases not matched to a gene: 11. From germline, CDR1 is MNHEY and CDR2 SMNVEV (reference sequence). Using reference TRBV27 and TRBJ2-6 for the parts outside the CDR3, the full variable domain is EAQVTQNPRYLITVTGKKLTVTCSQNMNHEYMSWYRQDPGLGLRQIYYSMNVEVTDKGDVPEGYKVSRKEKRNFPLILESPSPNQTSLYFCASSSFREGPSSGANVLTFGAGSRLTVL.

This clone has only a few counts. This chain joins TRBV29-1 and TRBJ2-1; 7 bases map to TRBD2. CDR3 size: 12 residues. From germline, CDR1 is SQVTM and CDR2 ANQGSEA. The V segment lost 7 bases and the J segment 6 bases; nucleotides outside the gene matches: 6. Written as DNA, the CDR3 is TGCAGCGCACATTGGACTAGCAATGAGCAGTTCTTC. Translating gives CSAHWTSNEQFF.

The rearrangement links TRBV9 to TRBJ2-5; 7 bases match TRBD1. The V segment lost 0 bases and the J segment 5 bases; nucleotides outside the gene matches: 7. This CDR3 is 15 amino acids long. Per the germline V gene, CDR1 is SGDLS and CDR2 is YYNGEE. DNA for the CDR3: TGTGCCAGCAGCGTAGATCACAGGGGAACTGAGACCCAGTACTTC. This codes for CASSVDHRGTETQYF.

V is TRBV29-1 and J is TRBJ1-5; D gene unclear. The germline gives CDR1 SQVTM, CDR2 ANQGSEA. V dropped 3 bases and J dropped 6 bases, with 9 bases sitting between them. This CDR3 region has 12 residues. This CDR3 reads CSVEDGSQPQHF. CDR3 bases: TGCAGCGTTGAGGATGGCAGTCAGCCCCAGCATTTT.

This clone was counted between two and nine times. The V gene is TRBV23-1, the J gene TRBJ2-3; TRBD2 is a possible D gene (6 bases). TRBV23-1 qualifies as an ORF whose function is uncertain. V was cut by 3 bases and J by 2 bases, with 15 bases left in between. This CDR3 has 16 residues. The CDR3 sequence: CASSHTGTSYTDTQYF. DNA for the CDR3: TGCGCCAGCAGTCATACCGGGACTTCGTACACAGATACGCAGTATTTT.

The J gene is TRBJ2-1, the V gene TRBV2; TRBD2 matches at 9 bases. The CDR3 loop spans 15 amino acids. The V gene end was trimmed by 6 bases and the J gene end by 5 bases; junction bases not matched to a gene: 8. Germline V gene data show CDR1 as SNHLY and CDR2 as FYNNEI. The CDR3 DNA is TGTGCCAGCAGGAGGCCTCTAGCGGGGCACAATGAGCAGTTCTTC. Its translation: CASRRPLAGHNEQFF. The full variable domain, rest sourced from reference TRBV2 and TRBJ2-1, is EPEVTQTPSHQVTQMGQEVILRCVPISNHLYFYWYRQILGQKVEFLVSFYNNEISEKSEIFDDQFSVERPDGSNFTLKIRSTKLEDSAMYFCASRRPLAGHNEQFFGPGTRLTVL.

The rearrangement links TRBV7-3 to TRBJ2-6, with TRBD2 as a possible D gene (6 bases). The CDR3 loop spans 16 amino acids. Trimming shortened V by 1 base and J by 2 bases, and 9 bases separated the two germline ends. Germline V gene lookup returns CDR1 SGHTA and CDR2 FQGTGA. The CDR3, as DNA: TGTGCCAGCAGCTTAATAGCGGCCGCTGGGGCCAACGTCCTGACTTTC. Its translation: CASSLIAAAGANVLTF.

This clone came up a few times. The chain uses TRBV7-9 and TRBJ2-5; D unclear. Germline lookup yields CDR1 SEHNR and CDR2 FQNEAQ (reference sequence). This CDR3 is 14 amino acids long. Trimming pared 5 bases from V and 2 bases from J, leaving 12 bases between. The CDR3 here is CASSRRRNQETQYF. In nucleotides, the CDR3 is TGTGCCAGCAGCCGTCGGCGAAATCAAGAGACCCAGTACTTC.

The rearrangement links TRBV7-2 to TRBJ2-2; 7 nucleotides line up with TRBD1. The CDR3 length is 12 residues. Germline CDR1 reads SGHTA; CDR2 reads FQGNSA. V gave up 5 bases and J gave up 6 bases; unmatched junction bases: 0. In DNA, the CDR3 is TGTGCCAGCAGCACAGGGGCCGGGGAGCTGTTTTTT. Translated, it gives CASSTGAGELFF.

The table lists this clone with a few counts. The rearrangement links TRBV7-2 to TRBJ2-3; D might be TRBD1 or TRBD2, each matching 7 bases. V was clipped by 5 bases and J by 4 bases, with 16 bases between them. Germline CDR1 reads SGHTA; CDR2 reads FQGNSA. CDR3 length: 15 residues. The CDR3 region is CASSPQQGRADTQYF. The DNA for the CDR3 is TGTGCCAGCAGCCCCCAACAGGGGAGGGCAGATACGCAGTATTTT.

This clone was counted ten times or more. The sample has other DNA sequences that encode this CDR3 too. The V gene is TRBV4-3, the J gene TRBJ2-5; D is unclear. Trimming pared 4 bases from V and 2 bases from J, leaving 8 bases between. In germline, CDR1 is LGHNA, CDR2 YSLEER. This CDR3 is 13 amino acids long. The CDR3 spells CASSRRVQETQYF. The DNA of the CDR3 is TGCGCCAGCAGCCGACGGGTTCAAGAGACCCAGTACTTC.

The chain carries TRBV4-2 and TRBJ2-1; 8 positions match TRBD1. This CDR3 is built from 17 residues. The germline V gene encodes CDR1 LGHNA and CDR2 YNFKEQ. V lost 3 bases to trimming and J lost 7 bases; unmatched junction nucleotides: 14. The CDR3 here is CASSQVGATGVRNEQFF. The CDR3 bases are TGTGCCAGCAGCCAGGTGGGCGCGACAGGGGTTCGGAATGAGCAGTTCTTC.

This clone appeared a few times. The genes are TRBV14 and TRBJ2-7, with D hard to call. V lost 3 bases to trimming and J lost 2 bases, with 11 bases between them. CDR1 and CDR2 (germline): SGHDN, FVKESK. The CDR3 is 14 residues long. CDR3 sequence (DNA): TGTGCCAGCAGCCACTCCCTAGGGCCCTACGAGCAGTACGTC. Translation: CASSHSLGPYEQYV.

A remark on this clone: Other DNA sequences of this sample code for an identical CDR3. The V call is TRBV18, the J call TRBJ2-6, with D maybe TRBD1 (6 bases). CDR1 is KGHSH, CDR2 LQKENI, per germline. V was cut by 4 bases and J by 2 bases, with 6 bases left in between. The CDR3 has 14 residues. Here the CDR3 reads CASSQGAGANVLTF. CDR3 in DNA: TGTGCCAGCTCACAGGGGGCTGGGGCCAACGTCCTGACTTTC.

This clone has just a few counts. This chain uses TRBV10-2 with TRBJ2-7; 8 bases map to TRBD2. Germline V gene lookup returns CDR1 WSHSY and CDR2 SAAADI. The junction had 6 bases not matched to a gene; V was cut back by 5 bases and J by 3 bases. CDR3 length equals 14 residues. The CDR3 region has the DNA TGCGCCAGCAGTTCCGGGACTAGGTACTACGAGCAGTACTTC. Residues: CASSSGTRYYEQYF.